The next 16 T cell receptor beta chains were all read from a single sample in a study of PD-1 blockade in classical Hodgkin lymphoma. Relapse after autologous stem cell transplantation occurred in every patient, and brentuximab vedotin exposure varied. Using immunoSEQ multiplex PCR, the repertoire was profiled, and TCRdb retains in-frame clones only, with some absent. The sample yields tens of thousands of clones, roughly 91% seen once. Material: peripheral blood mononuclear cells (PBMCs), obtained at baseline. The receptors shown here come from a human donor with classical Hodgkin lymphoma.

This chain links TRBV2 with TRBJ2-5, with TRBD2 as a possible D gene (6 bases). The CDR3 has 14 amino acids. Germline V gene lookup returns CDR1 SNHLY and CDR2 FYNNEI. V was shortened by 1 base and J by 4 bases, with 10 bases between the two germline ends. The CDR3 DNA reads TGTGCCAGCAGTGAAGTTGGAGGGCCAGAGACCCAGTACTTC. Protein sequence: CASSEVGGPETQYF.

The chain combines TRBV5-1 with TRBJ2-2; no clear D gene. The CDR3 is 11 amino acids. Germline-derived CDR1 and CDR2 are SGHRS and YFSETQ. Trimming removed 7 bases at V and 4 bases at J, with 5 bases between. The CDR3 sequence is CASQSTGELFF. CDR3 nucleotide sequence: TGCGCCAGCCAAAGCACCGGGGAGCTGTTTTTT.

V and J are TRBV7-3 and TRBJ2-3; 10 bases fit TRBD2. J was trimmed by 2 bases and V by 3 bases; bases with no gene match: 11. Per the germline V gene, CDR1 is SGHTA and CDR2 is FQGTGA. The CDR3 sequence is 18 residues long. CDR3 residues: CASSLASGSGGVTDTQYF. The DNA of the CDR3 is TGTGCCAGCAGCTTGGCTAGCGGGAGTGGCGGGGTCACAGATACGCAGTATTTT.

This clone has just one count. The chain links TRBV11-3 to TRBJ2-5, with D possibly TRBD1 on 5 matching bases. V was cut by 5 bases and J by 5 bases, with 21 bases left in between. There are 16 residues in the CDR3. From germline, CDR1 is SGHNT and CDR2 YENEEA. CDR3: CASSEGLQPKGETQYF. CDR3 nucleotide sequence: TGTGCCAGCAGCGAAGGGCTGCAACCTAAGGGGGAGACCCAGTACTTC.

The CDR3 nucleotides read TGTGCCAGCAGCCCCATCGGGGGGAACGAGCAGTACTTC. It encodes CASSPIGGNEQYF. J is TRBJ2-7 and V is TRBV28; 7 nucleotides line up with TRBD2. V was pared by 6 bases and J by 5 bases, with 7 bases of the junction left unmatched. CDR1 and CDR2 (germline): MDHEN, SYDVKM. CDR3 length: 13 residues.

V gene TRBV19 combines with J gene TRBJ2-2; D may be TRBD1 (6 bases). Germline V gene lookup returns CDR1 LNHDA and CDR2 SQIVND (reference sequence). CDR3 length: 12 amino acids. V lost 10 bases, J lost 4 bases, and 10 bases lay in between. The CDR3 coding sequence is TGTGCCACCGAGGACAGCACCGGGGAGCTGTTTTTT. Protein product: CATEDSTGELFF.

The V gene is TRBV7-6, the J gene TRBJ2-3, with D possibly TRBD2 on 6 matching bases. V dropped 5 bases and J dropped 3 bases, with 12 bases sitting between them. This CDR3 spans 14 amino acids. The germline V gene has CDR1 SGHVS and CDR2 FNYEAQ. The CDR3 spells CASSGGWVTDTQYF. Here the CDR3 DNA reads TGTGCCAGCAGCGGAGGGTGGGTTACAGATACGCAGTATTTT.

The gene calls are TRBV29-1 and TRBJ2-7; TRBD1 aligns across 9 bases. Germline trimming cut 6 bases from V and 4 bases from J; bases unmatched to any gene: 16. Germline V CDR1 and CDR2: SQVTM, ANQGSEA. This CDR3 contains 16 residues. The CDR3 here is CSVRPRDREEIYEQYF. CDR3 coding DNA: TGCAGCGTGCGACCACGGGACAGGGAGGAAATTTACGAGCAGTACTTC.

This clone was seen once. The chain carries TRBV7-9 and TRBJ1-3; no firm D call. V lost 7 bases to trimming and J lost 0 bases, with 22 bases between them. This CDR3 has 18 residues. CDR1 is SEHNR, CDR2 FQNEAQ, per germline (reference sequence). The CDR3 DNA is TGTGCCAGCACCCCGGGCCCCCCTCGCGGGAGCTCTGGAAACACCATATATTTT. Amino acids: CASTPGPPRGSSGNTIYF.

The chain joins TRBV7-2 to TRBJ2-2; TRBD2 matches at 14 bases. The CDR3 is 15 residues long. V was clipped by 4 bases and J by 9 bases; unmatched bases: 4. Germline V gives CDR1 SGHTA, CDR2 FQGNSA. The CDR3 region has the DNA TGTGCCAGCAGCTCCGGGACTAGCGGGAGCCGGGAGCTGTTTTTT. This translates into CASSSGTSGSRELFF. The full variable domain, completed using reference TRBV7-2 and TRBJ2-2, is GAGVSQSPSNKVTEKGKDVELRCDPISGHTALYWYRQSLGQGLEFLIYFQGNSAPDKSGLPSDRFSAERTGGSVSTLTIQRTQQEDSAVYLCASSSGTSGSRELFFGEGSRLTVL.

In this sample, this clone turned up once. The chain carries TRBV6-6 and TRBJ1-2; maybe TRBD1 (5 bases). Germline CDR1 reads MNHNY; CDR2 reads SVGAGI (reference sequence). The CDR3 has 14 amino acids. Trimming stripped 7 bases from V and 4 bases from J, with 16 bases between. For the CDR3, the DNA is TGTGCCAGCATCCAAGCCGGGACGGGCTATGGCTACACCTTC. It specifies CASIQAGTGYGYTF.

J is TRBJ2-3 and V is TRBV19; no clear D. Trimming removed 4 bases at V and 1 base at J, with 6 bases between. Germline CDR1 LNHDA, CDR2 SQIVND (reference sequence). This CDR3 has 13 amino acids. CDR3 sequence (DNA): TGTGCCAGTAGTAATCTCGGCACAGATACGCAGTATTTT. Translated, it gives CASSNLGTDTQYF.

V usage is TRBV28 and J usage is TRBJ2-1, with D perhaps TRBD2 (6 bases). Per germline, CDR1 MDHEN and CDR2 SYDVKM. Trimming removed 5 bases from V and 4 bases from J, with 15 bases in between. This CDR3 is built from 15 residues. The CDR3 spells CASSPHGSYYNEQFF. Written as DNA, the CDR3 is TGTGCCAGCAGTCCTCACGGGAGTTATTACAATGAGCAGTTCTTC. Full variable domain (missing parts from reference TRBV28 and TRBJ2-1): DVKVTQSSRYLVKRTGEKVFLECVQDMDHENMFWYRQDPGLGLRLIYFSYDVKMKEKGDIPEGYSVSREKKERFSLILESASTNQTSMYLCASSPHGSYYNEQFFGPGTRLTVL.

This clone has a single count. The chain uses TRBV7-9 and TRBJ2-7, with TRBD2 matching 13 bases. CDR1 SEHNR and CDR2 FQNEAQ come from the germline V gene (reference sequence). Losses at the gene ends were 5 bases for V and 3 bases for J; bases not matched to a gene: 7. The CDR3 is made up of 16 amino acids. The CDR3 region has the DNA TGTGCCAGCAGCGCCGGGGGACTAGCGGGGAACTACGAGCAGTACTTC. This encodes CASSAGGLAGNYEQYF. The full variable domain, its missing parts supplied by reference TRBV7-9 and TRBJ2-7, is DTGVSQNPRHKITKRGQNVTFRCDPISEHNRLYWYRQTLGQGPEFLTYFQNEAQLEKSRLLSDRFSAERPKGSFSTLEIQRTEQGDSAMYLCASSAGGLAGNYEQYFGPGTRLTVT.

The chain carries TRBV27 and TRBJ2-7; TRBD1 matches 8 bases. This CDR3 spans 15 amino acids. Germline loops: CDR1 MNHEY, CDR2 SMNVEV (reference sequence). The V and J ends lost 2 bases and 0 bases, in that order; junction bases with no gene match: 3. Written as DNA, the CDR3 is TGTGCCAGCAGTTTAGGGACAGGTGTCTCCTACGAGCAGTACTTC. It yields the protein CASSLGTGVSYEQYF.

The V and J genes are TRBV30 and TRBJ2-1, with TRBD1 identical over 10 bases. The CDR3 loop spans 18 amino acids. V lost 3 bases, J lost 10 bases, and 21 bases stayed unmatched. Germline CDR1 GTSNPN, CDR2 SVGIG (reference sequence). CDR3 in DNA: TGTGCCTGGAGAGCCCGACAGGGGGCATGGCGGGGGGTCAGGGAGCAGTTCTTC. It translates to CAWRARQGAWRGVREQFF.